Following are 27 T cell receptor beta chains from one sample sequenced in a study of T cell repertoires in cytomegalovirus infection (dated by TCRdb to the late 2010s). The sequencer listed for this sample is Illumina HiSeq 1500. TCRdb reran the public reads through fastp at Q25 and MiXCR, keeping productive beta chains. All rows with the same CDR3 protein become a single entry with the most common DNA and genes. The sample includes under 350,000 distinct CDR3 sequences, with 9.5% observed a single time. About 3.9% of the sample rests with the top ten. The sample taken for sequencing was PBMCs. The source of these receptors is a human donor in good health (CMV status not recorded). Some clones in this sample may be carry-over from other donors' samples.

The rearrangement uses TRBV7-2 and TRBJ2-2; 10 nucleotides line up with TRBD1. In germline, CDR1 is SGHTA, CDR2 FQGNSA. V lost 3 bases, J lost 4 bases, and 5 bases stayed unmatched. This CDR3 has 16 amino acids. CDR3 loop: CASSFGGQGGTGELFF. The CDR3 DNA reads TGTGCCAGCAGCTTCGGTGGACAGGGGGGCACCGGGGAGCTGTTTTTT.

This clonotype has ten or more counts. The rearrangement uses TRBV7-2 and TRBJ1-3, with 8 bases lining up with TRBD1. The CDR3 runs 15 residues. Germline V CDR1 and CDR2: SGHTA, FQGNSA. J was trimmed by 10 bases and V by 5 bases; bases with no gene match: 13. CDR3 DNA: TGTGCCAGCAGCACCCGGCCGGGACAGGCGGGGACCATATATTTT. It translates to CASSTRPGQAGTIYF.

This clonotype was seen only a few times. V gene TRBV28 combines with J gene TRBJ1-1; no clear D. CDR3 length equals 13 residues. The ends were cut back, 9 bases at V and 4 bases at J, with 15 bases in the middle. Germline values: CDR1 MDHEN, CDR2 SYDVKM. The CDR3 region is CASASVESTEAFF. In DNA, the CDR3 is TGTGCCAGTGCGTCAGTGGAATCCACTGAAGCTTTCTTT.

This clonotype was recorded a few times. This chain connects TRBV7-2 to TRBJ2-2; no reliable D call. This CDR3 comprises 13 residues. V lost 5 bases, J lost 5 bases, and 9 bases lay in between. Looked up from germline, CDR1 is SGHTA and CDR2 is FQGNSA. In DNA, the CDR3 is TGTGCCAGCAGCGCCGTTAGGACCGGGGAGCTGTTTTTT. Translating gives CASSAVRTGELFF.

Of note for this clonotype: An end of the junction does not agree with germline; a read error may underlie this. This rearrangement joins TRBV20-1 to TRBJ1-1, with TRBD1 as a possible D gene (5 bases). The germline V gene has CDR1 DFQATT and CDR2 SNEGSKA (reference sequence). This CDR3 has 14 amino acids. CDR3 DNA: TGCAGTGCCAAGGCGGTGCAGGGAAACACTGAAGATTTCTTT. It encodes CSAKAVQGNTEDFF.

The CDR3 loop is CASSQDTTSVYNEQFF. The CDR3 coding sequence is TGTGCCAGCAGCCAAGATACAACTAGCGTCTACAATGAGCAGTTCTTC. The V gene is TRBV4-2, the J gene TRBJ2-1, with TRBD2 matching 7 bases. Germline CDR1 reads LGHNA; CDR2 reads YNFKEQ. V was pared by 0 bases and J by 3 bases, with 5 bases of the junction left unmatched. The length of the CDR3 is 16 residues.

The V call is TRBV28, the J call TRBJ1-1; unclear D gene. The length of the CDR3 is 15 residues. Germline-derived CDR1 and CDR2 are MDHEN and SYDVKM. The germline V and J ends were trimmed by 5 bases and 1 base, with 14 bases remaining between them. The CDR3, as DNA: TGTGCCAGCAGTCTTACCGCACAGCCGAACACTGAAGCTTTCTTT. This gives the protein CASSLTAQPNTEAFF.

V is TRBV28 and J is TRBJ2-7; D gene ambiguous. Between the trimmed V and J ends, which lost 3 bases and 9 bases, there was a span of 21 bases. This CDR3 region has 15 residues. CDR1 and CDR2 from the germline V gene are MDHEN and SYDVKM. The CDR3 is CASSFRQRDLARQYF. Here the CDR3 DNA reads TGTGCCAGCAGTTTTAGGCAGCGCGACCTTGCCAGGCAGTACTTC.

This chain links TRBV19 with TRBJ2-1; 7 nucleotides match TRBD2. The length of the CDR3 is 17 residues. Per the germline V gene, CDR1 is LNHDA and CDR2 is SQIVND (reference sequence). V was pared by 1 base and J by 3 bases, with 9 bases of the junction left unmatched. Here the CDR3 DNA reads TGTGCCAGTAGTATAGGGGCCGGGGGGTACTTCTACAATGAGCAGTTCTTC. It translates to CASSIGAGGYFYNEQFF. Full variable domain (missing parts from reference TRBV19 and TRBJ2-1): DGGITQSPKYLFRKEGQNVTLSCEQNLNHDAMYWYRQDPGQGLRLIYYSQIVNDFQKGDIAEGYSVSREKKESFPLTVTSAQKNPTAFYLCASSIGAGGYFYNEQFFGPGTRLTVL.

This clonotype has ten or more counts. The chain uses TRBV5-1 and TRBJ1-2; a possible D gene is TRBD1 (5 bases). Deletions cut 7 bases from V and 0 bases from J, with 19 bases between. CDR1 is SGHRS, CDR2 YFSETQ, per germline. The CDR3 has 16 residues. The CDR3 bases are TGCGCCAGCTGGGGACTCAAGGAAGAGTCTAACTATGGCTACACCTTC. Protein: CASWGLKEESNYGYTF.

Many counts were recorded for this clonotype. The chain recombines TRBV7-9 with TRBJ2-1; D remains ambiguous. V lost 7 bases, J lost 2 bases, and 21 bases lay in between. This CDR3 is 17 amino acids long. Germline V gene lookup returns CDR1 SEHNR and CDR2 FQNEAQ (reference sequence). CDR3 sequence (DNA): TGTGCCAGCATGGCCAGAGTCCGGAAGAGCCCCTACAATGAGCAGTTCTTC. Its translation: CASMARVRKSPYNEQFF. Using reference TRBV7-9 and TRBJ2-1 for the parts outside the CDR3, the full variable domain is DTGVSQNPRHKITKRGQNVTFRCDPISEHNRLYWYRQTLGQGPEFLTYFQNEAQLEKSRLLSDRFSAERPKGSFSTLEIQRTEQGDSAMYLCASMARVRKSPYNEQFFGPGTRLTVL.

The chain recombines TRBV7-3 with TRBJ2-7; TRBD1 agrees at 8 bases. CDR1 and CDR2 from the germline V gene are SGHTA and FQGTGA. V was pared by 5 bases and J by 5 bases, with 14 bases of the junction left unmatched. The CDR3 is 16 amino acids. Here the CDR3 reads CASSLSRTGSRNEQYF. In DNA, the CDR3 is TGTGCCAGCAGCCTCTCTCGGACAGGGAGTCGCAACGAGCAGTACTTC.

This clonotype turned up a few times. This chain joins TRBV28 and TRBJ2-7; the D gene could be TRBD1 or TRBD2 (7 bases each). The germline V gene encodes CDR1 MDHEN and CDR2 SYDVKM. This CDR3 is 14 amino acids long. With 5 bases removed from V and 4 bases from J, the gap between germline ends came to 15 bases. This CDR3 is CASSPRQGGYEQYF. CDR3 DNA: TGTGCCAGCAGTCCCCGACAGGGAGGGTACGAGCAGTACTTC.

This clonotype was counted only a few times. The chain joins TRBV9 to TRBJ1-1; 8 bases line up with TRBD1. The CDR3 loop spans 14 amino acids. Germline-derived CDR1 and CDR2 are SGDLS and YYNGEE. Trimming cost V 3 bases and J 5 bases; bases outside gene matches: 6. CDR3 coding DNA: TGTGCCAGCAGCGCTAACAACAGGGGGACTGAAGCTTTCTTT. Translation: CASSANNRGTEAFF.

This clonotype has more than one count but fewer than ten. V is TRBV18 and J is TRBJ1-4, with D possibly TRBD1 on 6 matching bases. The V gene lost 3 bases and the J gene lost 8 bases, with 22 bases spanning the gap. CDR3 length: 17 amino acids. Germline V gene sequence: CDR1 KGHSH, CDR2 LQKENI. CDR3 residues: CASSPIVSGTGGEKLFF. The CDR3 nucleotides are TGTGCCAGCTCACCCATCGTGTCCGGGACGGGGGGCGAAAAACTGTTTTTT.

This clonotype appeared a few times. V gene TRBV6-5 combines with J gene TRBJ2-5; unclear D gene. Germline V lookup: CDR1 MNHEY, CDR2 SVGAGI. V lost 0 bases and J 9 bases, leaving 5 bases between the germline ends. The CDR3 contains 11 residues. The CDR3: CASSYSSAQYF. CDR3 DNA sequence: TGTGCCAGCAGTTACTCCAGCGCCCAGTACTTC.

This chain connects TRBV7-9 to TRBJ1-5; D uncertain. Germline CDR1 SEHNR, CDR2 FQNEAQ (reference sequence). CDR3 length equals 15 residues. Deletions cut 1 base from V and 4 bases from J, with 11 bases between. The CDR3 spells CASSLGSGVNQPQHF. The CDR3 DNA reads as TGTGCCAGCAGCTTAGGATCTGGGGTTAATCAGCCCCAGCATTTT.

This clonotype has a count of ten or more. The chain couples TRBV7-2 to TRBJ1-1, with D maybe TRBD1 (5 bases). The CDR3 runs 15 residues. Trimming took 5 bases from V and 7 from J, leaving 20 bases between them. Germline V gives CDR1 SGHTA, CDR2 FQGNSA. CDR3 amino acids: CASSRAWDGIFEAFF. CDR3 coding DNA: TGTGCCAGCAGCCGAGCCTGGGACGGCATCTTTGAAGCTTTCTTT.

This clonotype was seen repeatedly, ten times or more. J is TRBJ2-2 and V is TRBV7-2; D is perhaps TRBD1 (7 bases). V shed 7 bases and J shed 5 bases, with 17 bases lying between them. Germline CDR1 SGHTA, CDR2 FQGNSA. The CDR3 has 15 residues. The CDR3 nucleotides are TGTGCCAGCACCGTCATGGCAGGGGGGACCGGGGAGCTGTTTTTT. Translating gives CASTVMAGGTGELFF.

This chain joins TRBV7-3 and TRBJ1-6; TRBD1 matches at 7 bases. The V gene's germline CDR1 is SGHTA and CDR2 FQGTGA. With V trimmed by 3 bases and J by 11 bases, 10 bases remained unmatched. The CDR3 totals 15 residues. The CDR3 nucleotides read TGTGCCAGCAGCTTTAGAGGGGGCGCTTCCACACCCCTCCACTTT. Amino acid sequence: CASSFRGGASTPLHF.

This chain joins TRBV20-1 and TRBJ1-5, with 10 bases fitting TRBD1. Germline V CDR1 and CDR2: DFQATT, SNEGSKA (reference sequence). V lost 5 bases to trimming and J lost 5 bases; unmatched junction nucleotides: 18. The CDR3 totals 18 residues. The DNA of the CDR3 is TGCAGTGCTGGGAGCCAGGGACGGTGGGGGACAGGGGATCAGCCCCAGCATTTT. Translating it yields CSAGSQGRWGTGDQPQHF.

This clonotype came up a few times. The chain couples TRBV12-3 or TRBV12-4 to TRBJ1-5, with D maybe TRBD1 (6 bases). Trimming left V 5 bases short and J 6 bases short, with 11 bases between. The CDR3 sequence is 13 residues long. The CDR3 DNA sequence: TGTGCCAGCAGTATATCAGGGGTTCAGCCCCAGCATTTT. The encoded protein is CASSISGVQPQHF.

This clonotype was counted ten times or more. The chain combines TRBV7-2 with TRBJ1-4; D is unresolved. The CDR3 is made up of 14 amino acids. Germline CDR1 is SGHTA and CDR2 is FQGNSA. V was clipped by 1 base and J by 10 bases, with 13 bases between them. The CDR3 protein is CASSLGPSGGKLFF. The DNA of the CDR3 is TGTGCCAGCAGCTTAGGCCCTTCCGGAGGAAAACTGTTTTTT.

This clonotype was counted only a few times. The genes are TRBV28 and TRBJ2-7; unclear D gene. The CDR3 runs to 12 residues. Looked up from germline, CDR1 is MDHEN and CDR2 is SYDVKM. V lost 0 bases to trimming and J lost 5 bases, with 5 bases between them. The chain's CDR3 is CASSLWAHEQYF. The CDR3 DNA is TGTGCCAGCAGTTTATGGGCCCACGAGCAGTACTTC.

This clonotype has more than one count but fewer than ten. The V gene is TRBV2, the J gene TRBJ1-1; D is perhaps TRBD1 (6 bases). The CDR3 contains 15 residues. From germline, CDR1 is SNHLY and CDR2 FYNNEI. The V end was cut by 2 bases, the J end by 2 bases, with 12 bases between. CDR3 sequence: CASSENGRGNTEAFF. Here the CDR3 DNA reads TGTGCCAGCAGTGAAAACGGCAGGGGAAACACTGAAGCTTTCTTT.

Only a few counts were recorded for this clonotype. This CDR3 is CAIKPGDQKYYTF. The CDR3 DNA reads TGTGCCATCAAACCAGGGGACCAAAAGTACTACACCTTC. The V gene is TRBV10-3, the J gene TRBJ1-2, with TRBD1 as a possible D gene (6 bases). The CDR3 runs 13 residues. Germline CDR1 is ENHRY and CDR2 is SYGVKD. V lost 7 bases to trimming and J lost 10 bases, with 19 bases between them.

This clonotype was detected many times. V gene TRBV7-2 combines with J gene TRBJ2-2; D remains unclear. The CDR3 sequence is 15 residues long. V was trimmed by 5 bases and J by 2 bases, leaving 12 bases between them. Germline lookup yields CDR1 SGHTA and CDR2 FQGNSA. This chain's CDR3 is CASSQTAFNTGELFF. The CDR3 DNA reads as TGTGCCAGCAGCCAGACTGCTTTTAACACCGGGGAGCTGTTTTTT.